What follows are 29 T cell receptor beta chains derived from one specimen sequenced in a study of control samples from healthy donors and cancer patients. Only in-frame clones appear in the TCRdb table, and some are missing; sequencing was by immunoSEQ multiplex PCR. The sample shows about 90,000 clones, approximately 90% of them seen only once. Sequenced: blood. All receptors derive from a woman aged 18-29 years in good health.

The J gene is TRBJ2-3, the V gene TRBV4-2, with D perhaps TRBD2 (6 bases). The V end was cut by 6 bases, the J end by 0 bases, with 16 bases between. The CDR3 has 16 amino acids. Per germline, CDR1 LGHNA and CDR2 YNFKEQ. The CDR3 bases are TGTGCCAGCAGTGCTTGGGGGGATCCTAGCACAGATACGCAGTATTTT. Its translation is CASSAWGDPSTDTQYF.

The chain carries TRBV9 and TRBJ2-7; D is undetermined. The CDR3 contains 14 residues. Trimming cost V 3 bases and J 5 bases, with 15 bases left between them. CDR1 is SGDLS, CDR2 YYNGEE, per germline. CDR3 sequence reads: CASSAPSTVHEQYF. As DNA, the CDR3 is TGTGCCAGCAGCGCTCCAAGTACTGTTCACGAGCAGTACTTC.

The rearrangement uses TRBV15 and TRBJ1-1; TRBD1 matches 8 bases. This CDR3 is 15 amino acids long. Per germline, CDR1 LNHNV and CDR2 YYDKDF (reference sequence). Losses at the gene ends were 2 bases for V and 1 base for J; bases not matched to a gene: 3. The CDR3 DNA reads TGTGCCACCAGCAGAAGGACAGGGACGAACACTGAAGCTTTCTTT. Amino acids: CATSRRTGTNTEAFF.

This chain joins TRBV10-2 and TRBJ1-5, with D tentatively TRBD1 (5 bases). Germline V gene lookup returns CDR1 WSHSY and CDR2 SAAADI. The CDR3 runs 13 residues. The ends were cut back, 2 bases at V and 8 bases at J, with 10 bases in the middle. The CDR3 nucleotides read TGCGCCAGCAGTGAGCGGCAGGGTAAGCCCCAGCATTTT. Its protein product is CASSERQGKPQHF.

This clone occurred a few times. The chain is built from TRBV4-1 and TRBJ1-2; D not resolved. The CDR3 consists of 13 residues. The germline V gene has CDR1 MGHRA and CDR2 YSYEKL. Trimming stripped 0 bases from V and 4 bases from J, with 6 bases between. Written as DNA, the CDR3 is TGCGCCAGCAGCCAAGATCGAGGCTATGGCTACACCTTC. Its protein is CASSQDRGYGYTF.

V usage is TRBV7-9 and J usage is TRBJ1-2; D not certain. The CDR3 spans 15 residues. Trimming cost V 1 base and J 6 bases, with 15 bases left between them. CDR1 SEHNR and CDR2 FQNEAQ come from the germline V gene (reference sequence). The DNA for the CDR3 is TGTGCCAGCAGCTTAGGATCCTCCGCGGATGATGGCTACACCTTC. Translating it yields CASSLGSSADDGYTF.

V usage is TRBV21-1 and J usage is TRBJ1-4; the D call in the table, TRBD1, was not verified against the DNA. TRBV21-1 is an annotated pseudogene. The CDR3 is 15 amino acids. This CDR3 is CASSNPPTENEKLFF. The CDR3 bases are TGTGCCAGCAGCAATCCTCCAACAGAGAATGAAAAACTGTTTTTT.

V usage is TRBV5-6 and J usage is TRBJ1-6; no clear D gene. V lost 4 bases and J 7 bases, leaving 12 bases between the germline ends. Germline V gives CDR1 SGHDT, CDR2 YYEEEE. The CDR3 has 14 amino acids. CDR3 amino acids: CASSQRGLNSPLHF. The CDR3 coding sequence is TGTGCCAGCAGCCAACGCGGGCTAAATTCACCCCTCCACTTT.

This sequence joins TRBV6-6 and TRBJ2-7; D may correspond to TRBD1 or TRBD2 (5 bases each). V gave up 10 bases and J gave up 2 bases, with 12 bases separating them. Looked up from germline, CDR1 is MNHNY and CDR2 is SVGAGI (reference sequence). There are 12 residues in the CDR3. CDR3 DNA: TGTGCCACGGGGACCCCGACCTACGAGCAGTACTTC. Protein: CATGTPTYEQYF.

By share of the sample, this clone is medium-sized (0.01 to 0.1%). This chain joins TRBV2 and TRBJ1-6; 11 bases line up with TRBD1. With 2 bases clipped from V and 5 bases from J, the junction kept 5 bases outside the gene matches. Germline CDR1 SNHLY, CDR2 FYNNEI. This CDR3 contains 17 residues. This CDR3 reads CASSEQRTGGDNSPLHF. The CDR3 DNA reads TGTGCCAGCAGTGAACAACGGACAGGGGGCGATAATTCACCCCTCCACTTT. Full variable domain (rest looked up from reference TRBV2 and TRBJ1-6): EPEVTQTPSHQVTQMGQEVILRCVPISNHLYFYWYRQILGQKVEFLVSFYNNEISEKSEIFDDQFSVERPDGSNFTLKIRSTKLEDSAMYFCASSEQRTGGDNSPLHFGNGTRLTVT.

The rearrangement links TRBV11-2 to TRBJ1-1, with a possible D match to TRBD1 (5 bases). The length of the CDR3 is 13 residues. Trimming took off 6 bases at V and 4 bases at J, with 12 bases between the two ends. Germline-derived CDR1 and CDR2 are SGHAT and FQNNGV. CDR3 sequence reads: CASRYPGGTEAFF. In DNA form, the CDR3 reads TGTGCCAGCAGGTATCCGGGGGGCACTGAAGCTTTCTTT.

The V and J genes are TRBV6-4 and TRBJ2-3, with D maybe TRBD1 (6 bases). V lost 0 bases and J 5 bases, leaving 12 bases between the germline ends. This CDR3 has 15 amino acids. Germline lookup yields CDR1 MRHNA and CDR2 SNTAGT. The CDR3 nucleotides read TGTGCCAGCAGTGACTCGGCAGGGGCGGGAGATACGCAGTATTTT. It is translated as CASSDSAGAGDTQYF.

This chain joins TRBV11-2 and TRBJ1-6; TRBD1 matches 8 bases. Looked up from germline, CDR1 is SGHAT and CDR2 is FQNNGV. The CDR3 extends over 15 amino acids. V shed 4 bases and J 7 bases; nucleotides not matched to a gene: 6. The CDR3: CASSSRQGTNSPLHF. The CDR3 bases are TGTGCCAGCAGCTCCAGACAGGGGACGAATTCACCCCTCCACTTT.

The J gene is TRBJ1-2, the V gene TRBV7-9; no firm D call. V was shortened by 5 bases and J by 7 bases, with 26 bases between the two germline ends. Germline lookup yields CDR1 SEHNR and CDR2 FQNEAQ (reference sequence). CDR3 size: 17 residues. The CDR3 reads CASSPRDLKETPGGYTF. CDR3 bases: TGTGCCAGCAGCCCAAGAGATTTAAAAGAGACACCGGGTGGCTACACCTTC.

This chain links TRBV3-1 (or the pseudogene TRBV3-2) with TRBJ2-7, with D hard to call. V lost 1 base and J 6 bases, leaving 13 bases between the germline ends. CDR3 length: 14 amino acids. The germline gives CDR1 LGHDT, CDR2 YNNKEL (reference sequence). Here the CDR3 reads CASSQGTGRLEQYF. DNA for the CDR3: TGTGCCAGCAGCCAAGGGACGGGCCGTCTCGAGCAGTACTTC.

V gene TRBV7-9 combines with J gene TRBJ2-7; D gene unclear. Germline values: CDR1 SEHNR, CDR2 FQNEAQ (reference sequence). CDR3 length equals 14 residues. V was cut by 3 bases and J by 2 bases, with 11 bases left in between. The CDR3 is CASSLSGRTYEQYF. The CDR3 DNA reads as TGTGCCAGCAGCTTGAGTGGGCGCACCTACGAGCAGTACTTC.

The V gene is TRBV19, the J gene TRBJ2-3; D might be TRBD2 (6 bases). V lost 5 bases and J lost 2, with 14 bases in between. The germline V gene has CDR1 LNHDA and CDR2 SQIVND (reference sequence). There are 15 residues in the CDR3. This CDR3 is CASSRFSGYTDTQYF. CDR3 coding DNA: TGTGCCAGTAGTCGCTTTAGCGGCTACACAGATACGCAGTATTTT.

The chain has TRBV2 and TRBJ1-2, with D unresolved. With 2 bases removed from V and 7 bases from J, the gap between germline ends came to 11 bases. This CDR3 spans 13 amino acids. CDR1 is SNHLY, CDR2 FYNNEI, per germline. The CDR3 reads CASSERAGSGYTF. CDR3 coding DNA: TGTGCCAGCAGTGAACGGGCAGGATCTGGCTACACCTTC.

This clone was counted only a few times. The chain is built from TRBV27 and TRBJ1-5, with 7 bases aligning to TRBD1. The CDR3 is 16 amino acids. Germline V gene sequence: CDR1 MNHEY, CDR2 SMNVEV (reference sequence). Germline trimming cut 10 bases from V and 0 bases from J; bases unmatched to any gene: 12. The CDR3 DNA reads TGTGCCACCATGTTAACAGGGGCTAATAGCAATCAGCCCCAGCATTTT. Its protein product is CATMLTGANSNQPQHF.

This clone was counted only a few times. The chain uses TRBV19 and TRBJ2-4; D could derive from TRBD1 or TRBD2 (7 bases each). Germline CDR1 and CDR2: LNHDA and SQIVND (reference sequence). Trimming took off 8 bases at V and 3 bases at J, with 17 bases between the two ends. The CDR3 loop spans 15 amino acids. This CDR3 is CASSEPGGDKNIQYF. The CDR3 bases are TGTGCCAGTTCAGAGCCAGGGGGGGACAAAAACATTCAGTACTTC.

In this sample, this clone turned up a few times. CDR3 sequence: CASSEPGKSYEQYF. The CDR3 DNA reads as TGTGCCAGCAGTGAACCAGGCAAGTCCTACGAGCAGTACTTC. The rearrangement joins TRBV25-1 to TRBJ2-7; D call uncertain. CDR1 is MGHDK, CDR2 SYGVNS, per germline. The CDR3 covers 14 residues. Between the trimmed V and J ends, which lost 2 bases and 1 base, there was a span of 9 bases.

CDR3 loop: CASRRASGGAGDTQYF. Written as DNA, the CDR3 is TGTGCCAGCAGGAGGGCTAGCGGGGGGGCTGGAGATACGCAGTATTTT. The V gene is TRBV2, the J gene TRBJ2-3, with 12 bases that match TRBD2. Looked up from germline, CDR1 is SNHLY and CDR2 is FYNNEI. This CDR3 is built from 16 residues. V was pared by 6 bases and J by 5 bases, with 9 bases of the junction left unmatched.

The chain joins TRBV19 to TRBJ1-3; no clear D gene. The CDR3 contains 13 residues. Between the trimmed V and J ends, which lost 6 bases and 2 bases, there was a span of 8 bases. Germline assignment: CDR1 LNHDA and CDR2 SQIVND (reference sequence). CDR3 nucleotide sequence: TGTGCCAGTAGCCAGCTCCCTGGAAACACCATATATTTT. This translates into CASSQLPGNTIYF.

This chain connects TRBV5-1 to TRBJ1-4; D ambiguous. CDR3 length: 15 residues. V was trimmed by 0 bases and J by 7 bases, leaving 13 bases between them. CDR1 is SGHRS, CDR2 YFSETQ, per germline. In DNA form, the CDR3 reads TGCGCCAGCAGCTTGGCTCGGCCCGTTGGTGAAAAACTGTTTTTT. Translation: CASSLARPVGEKLFF. Full variable domain (missing parts from reference TRBV5-1 and TRBJ1-4): KAGVTQTPRYLIKTRGQQVTLSCSPISGHRSVSWYQQTPGQGLQFLFEYFSETQRNKGNFPGRFSGRQFSNSRSEMNVSTLELGDSALYLCASSLARPVGEKLFFGSGTQLSVL.

The chain employs TRBV5-1 and TRBJ2-7, with 9 bases identical to TRBD1. The CDR3 is 15 amino acids. Germline V gene sequence: CDR1 SGHRS, CDR2 YFSETQ. V was clipped by 4 bases and J by 0 bases; unmatched bases: 5. The DNA of the CDR3 is TGCGCCAGCAGCCTGCGACAGGGGGTCTCCTACGAGCAGTACTTC. This gives the protein CASSLRQGVSYEQYF.

This clone was detected once. The chain combines TRBV5-1 with TRBJ1-1, with D possibly TRBD1 on 6 matching bases. The ends were cut back, 4 bases at V and 3 bases at J, with 16 bases in the middle. CDR3 length equals 15 residues. From germline, CDR1 is SGHRS and CDR2 YFSETQ. DNA of the CDR3: TGCGCCAGCAGCATCCGTACAGGGATTGACACTGAAGCTTTCTTT. This encodes CASSIRTGIDTEAFF.

A few counts support this clone. The V gene is TRBV24-1, the J gene TRBJ2-1, with 12 bases identical to TRBD2. Losses at the gene ends were 0 bases for V and 14 bases for J; bases not matched to a gene: 7. This CDR3 has 15 amino acids. From germline, CDR1 is KGHDR and CDR2 SFDVKD. CDR3 DNA: TGTGCCACCAGTGATTTGTCTAGCGGGGGGGAAGAGGAGTTCTTC. This translates into CATSDLSSGGEEEFF.

This rearrangement joins TRBV6-6 to TRBJ2-5; TRBD2 matches at 8 bases. Germline V gene lookup returns CDR1 MNHNY and CDR2 SVGAGI (reference sequence). V lost 7 bases and J lost 2; bases outside the gene matches: 9. The CDR3 is made up of 15 amino acids. The CDR3 region is CASNRGGLGQETQYF. Written as DNA, the CDR3 is TGTGCCAGCAACCGGGGGGGCCTGGGGCAAGAGACCCAGTACTTC.

The chain links TRBV5-5 to TRBJ1-1; TRBD1 might be the D (6 bases). Trimming removed 2 bases at V and 0 bases at J, with 11 bases between. Germline-derived CDR1 and CDR2 are SGHKS and YYEKEE (reference sequence). The CDR3 length is 15 residues. DNA of the CDR3: TGTGCCAGCAGCTTAGCGGGGGCTATGAACACTGAAGCTTTCTTT. Its protein product is CASSLAGAMNTEAFF.